A selection of T cell receptor beta chains follows, all from one sample in a study of response to subunit inactivated influenza vaccine. MiXCR was run by TCRdb on the RT-PCR reads, yielding one entry per CDR3 protein. The sample yields 700,000 to 900,000 distinct CDR3 sequences, less than 25% seen once. Sequencing was performed on PBMCs from blood, taken 5 days after vaccination. All receptors derive from a man aged 45 to 65 who received an inactivated influenza vaccine. The CDR3 runs from the conserved cysteine through the conserved F or W.

length: 17; V: TRBV7-2; J: TRBJ2-1; CDR3: CASSSGTSGYSYNEQFF
length: 14; V: TRBV12-3/TRBV12-4; J: TRBJ1-4; CDR3: CASSFIATNEKLFF
length: 15; V: TRBV6-2/TRBV6-3; J: TRBJ2-3; CDR3: CASSYQRGYTDTQYF
length: 16; V: TRBV28; J: TRBJ1-5; CDR3: CASSALTGSFDQPQHF
length: 16; V: TRBV18; J: TRBJ2-5; CDR3: CASSPRLAGLQETQYF
length: 15; V: TRBV7-2; J: TRBJ2-2; CDR3: CASSQLGANTGELFF
length: 14; V: TRBV2; J: TRBJ2-1; CDR3: CASSTASFSNEQFF
length: 16; V: TRBV7-8; J: TRBJ1-1; CDR3: CASSLAPAGMNTEAFF
length: 16; V: TRBV6-1; J: TRBJ1-2; CDR3: CASRPTRDSSDYGYTF
length: 15; V: TRBV20-1; J: TRBJ2-5; CDR3: CSAVAPSKGLGTQYF